This entry lists 8 T cell receptor beta chains sequenced from one sample in a study of shared clonotypes between healthy human individuals. Data came from immunoSEQ multiplex PCR; TCRdb stores just in-frame clones and leaves some out. The data contain roughly 2.2 million clones, approximately 95% of them seen just once; the ten biggest clones take up 0.35% to 0.45%. Sequenced sample: naive CD4+ T cells from PBMCs. Subset meaning: CD45RA+ positively selected. The receptors come from a man younger than 35 in good health. Some clones in this sample may be carry-over from other donors' samples.

This chain connects TRBV30 to TRBJ2-7, with D uncertain. The V end lost 0 bases, the J end lost 1 base, and 10 bases lay between the germline ends. Germline CDR1 and CDR2: GTSNPN and SVGIG (reference sequence). The CDR3 is 14 residues long. The CDR3 sequence is CAWSVTAPSYEQYF. The CDR3 DNA follows: TGTGCCTGGAGTGTAACAGCTCCATCCTACGAGCAGTACTTC.

The chain links TRBV7-3 to TRBJ2-1; 13 bases fit TRBD2. V shed 5 bases and J 7 bases; nucleotides not matched to a gene: 5. Per the germline V gene, CDR1 is SGHTA and CDR2 is FQGTGA. The CDR3 loop spans 15 amino acids. The CDR3 loop reads CASSRLAGGNNEQFF. CDR3 DNA: TGTGCCAGCAGCCGACTAGCGGGAGGCAATAATGAGCAGTTCTTC. Using reference TRBV7-3 and TRBJ2-1 for the parts outside the CDR3, the full variable domain is GAGVSQTPSNKVTEKGKYVELRCDPISGHTALYWYRQSLGQGPEFLIYFQGTGAADDSGLPNDRFFAVRPEGSVSTLKIQRTERGDSAVYLCASSRLAGGNNEQFFGPGTRLTVL.

The chain links TRBV7-9 to TRBJ2-1; 10 positions agree with TRBD2. The CDR3 spans 18 residues. Unmatched junction bases numbered 12, after V lost 2 bases and J lost 5 bases. The germline CDR1 and CDR2 sequences are SEHNR and FQNEAQ (reference sequence). The CDR3, as DNA: TGTGCCAGCAGCTTATTGGGTGGGTGGACTAGCGGTGACAATGAGCAGTTCTTC. As protein: CASSLLGGWTSGDNEQFF.

The rearrangement uses TRBV19 and TRBJ2-3; 14 positions match TRBD2. V dropped 4 bases and J dropped 4; count of bases not matched to a gene: 10. This CDR3 has 18 amino acids. Germline V lookup: CDR1 LNHDA, CDR2 SQIVND (reference sequence). As DNA, the CDR3 is TGTGCCAGTAGTAGACGCTTGGGACTAGCGGGAGCATCAGATACGCAGTATTTT. Its translation is CASSRRLGLAGASDTQYF. The variable domain in full, with the rest retrieved from reference TRBV19 and TRBJ2-3, is DGGITQSPKYLFRKEGQNVTLSCEQNLNHDAMYWYRQDPGQGLRLIYYSQIVNDFQKGDIAEGYSVSREKKESFPLTVTSAQKNPTAFYLCASSRRLGLAGASDTQYFGPGTRLTVL.

The rearrangement uses TRBV5-4 and TRBJ2-1, with 9 bases aligning to TRBD2. CDR3 length equals 15 residues. After removal of 2 bases from V and 7 bases from J, the junction contained 7 bases not matched to a gene. Germline CDR1 SGHNT, CDR2 YYREEE (reference sequence). The DNA of the CDR3 is TGTGCCAGCAGCTTCGGCGGGGGGGGAGGAAATGAGCAGTTCTTC. It codes for CASSFGGGGGNEQFF.

This chain uses TRBV5-1 with TRBJ1-2; 9 bases map to TRBD1. The V gene end was trimmed by 2 bases and the J gene end by 4 bases; junction bases not matched to a gene: 3. This CDR3 spans 14 amino acids. The germline V gene has CDR1 SGHRS and CDR2 YFSETQ. CDR3 loop: CASSFRDRAYGYTF. The CDR3 DNA reads TGCGCCAGCAGCTTCCGGGACAGGGCCTATGGCTACACCTTC.

The chain is built from TRBV28 and TRBJ2-7; D is unclear. Trimming took 5 bases from V and 6 from J, leaving 8 bases between them. Germline lookup yields CDR1 MDHEN and CDR2 SYDVKM. CDR3 length: 11 amino acids. CDR3 coding DNA: TGTGCCAGCAGTCAGTGGGGCGAGCAGTACTTC. This encodes CASSQWGEQYF.

The sample holds one count of this clone. This sequence joins TRBV5-5 and TRBJ2-7; maybe TRBD2 (5 bases). Germline CDR1 and CDR2: SGHKS and YYEKEE (reference sequence). This CDR3 region has 13 residues. V was shortened by 4 bases and J by 0 bases, with 8 bases between the two germline ends. The CDR3 is CASSVTNSYEQYF. For the CDR3, the DNA is TGTGCCAGCAGCGTGACTAACTCCTACGAGCAGTACTTC. Looking up the rest from reference TRBV5-5 and TRBJ2-7 gives the full variable domain: DAGVTQSPTHLIKTRGQQVTLRCSPISGHKSVSWYQQVLGQGPQFIFQYYEKEERGRGNFPDRFSARQFPNYSSELNVNALLLGDSALYLCASSVTNSYEQYFGPGTRLTVT.